The 24 T cell receptor beta chains below all came from one sample that was sequenced in a study of cytomegalovirus exposure and HLA in healthy donors (dated by TCRdb to 2016 to 2017). The library came from the immunoSEQ multiplex PCR assay. For the multiplex PCR, a mixture combining 60 forward primers for TCR Vbeta segments and 13 reverse primers for TCR Jbeta segments was used. The table was pulled from immuneACCESS by TCRdb, which kept in-frame rearrangements only. Such tables lose some clones; where checked, under half of the loss comes from unresolved V genes, and the rest has no known cause. The sample table shows fewer than 150,000 clones, and roughly 80% are seen once. The top ten clones comprise around 4.5% of the sample. Sequenced input: PBMCs. These receptors originate from a man aged 35-49 years in good health and CMV-seropositive.

The V gene is TRBV5-1, the J gene TRBJ2-7, with D hard to call. Trimming stripped 0 bases from V and 7 bases from J, with 5 bases between. CDR3 size: 11 residues. Per germline, CDR1 SGHRS and CDR2 YFSETQ. DNA of the CDR3: TGCGCCAGCAGCTTGGGACATGAGCAGTACTTC. Translated, it gives CASSLGHEQYF.

The rearrangement uses TRBV9 and TRBJ2-5; 14 nucleotides align to TRBD2. This CDR3 is built from 19 residues. V shed 3 bases and J 0 bases; nucleotides not matched to a gene: 10. Germline CDR1 SGDLS, CDR2 YYNGEE. The CDR3: CASSAGLAGGSKYQETQYF. CDR3 sequence (DNA): TGTGCCAGCAGCGCCGGACTAGCGGGAGGCTCAAAGTACCAAGAGACCCAGTACTTC.

The chain carries TRBV4-1 and TRBJ1-1, with a possible D match to TRBD1 (6 bases). CDR1 MGHRA and CDR2 YSYEKL come from the germline V gene. The CDR3 extends over 14 amino acids. V shed 4 bases and J shed 7 bases, with 16 bases lying between them. The CDR3 DNA follows: TGCGCCAGCAGCCTTCAGGGGACCAACGGTGAAGCTTTCTTT. Translation: CASSLQGTNGEAFF.

The rearrangement joins TRBV5-4 to TRBJ2-1; 9 bases align to TRBD1. J was trimmed by 7 bases and V by 4 bases; bases with no gene match: 9. CDR1 is SGHNT, CDR2 YYREEE, per germline (reference sequence). This CDR3 comprises 15 residues. CDR3 residues: CASSPGDRVDNEQFF. CDR3 nucleotide sequence: TGTGCCAGCAGCCCTGGGGACAGGGTTGATAATGAGCAGTTCTTC.

This clone showed up just a few times. Within the sample, other DNA sequences also encode this same CDR3. The chain combines TRBV9 with TRBJ2-7, with a weak D call TRBD1 (6 bases). This CDR3 spans 15 amino acids. V was clipped by 0 bases and J by 0 bases, with 10 bases between them. CDR1 is SGDLS, CDR2 YYNGEE, per germline. The CDR3 coding sequence is TGTGCCAGCAGCGTAGGGGGGCAGAACTCCTACGAGCAGTACTTC. This encodes CASSVGGQNSYEQYF.

The gene calls are TRBV15 and TRBJ2-7, with a tentative D call TRBD2 (6 bases). Germline CDR1 and CDR2: LNHNV and YYDKDF (reference sequence). The CDR3 has 15 amino acids. Trimming shortened V by 0 bases and J by 0 bases, and 9 bases separated the two germline ends. CDR3 region: CATSREAGSSYEQYF. CDR3 DNA sequence: TGTGCCACCAGCAGAGAGGCGGGGTCCTCCTACGAGCAGTACTTC.

This sequence joins TRBV19 and TRBJ1-5; D is uncertain. CDR3 length: 15 amino acids. CDR1 and CDR2 (germline): LNHDA, SQIVND (reference sequence). V lost 0 bases and J lost 9, with 15 bases in between. The CDR3 DNA reads as TGTGCCAGTAGTATAGAGAACAGCCTCCTTGGGCCCCAGCATTTT. Protein product: CASSIENSLLGPQHF. Drawing the rest from reference TRBV19 and TRBJ1-5, the complete variable domain is DGGITQSPKYLFRKEGQNVTLSCEQNLNHDAMYWYRQDPGQGLRLIYYSQIVNDFQKGDIAEGYSVSREKKESFPLTVTSAQKNPTAFYLCASSIENSLLGPQHFGDGTRLSIL.

The CDR3 DNA sequence: TGTGCTAGTGGACGCGGGGGGGGGCTGAGAGCTTTCTTT. Amino acid sequence: CASGRGGGLRAFF. This chain joins TRBV12-5 and TRBJ1-1; D is possibly TRBD1 (6 bases). There are 13 residues in the CDR3. Germline assignment: CDR1 LGHNT and CDR2 FRNRAP. The V end lost 6 bases, the J end lost 10 bases, and 18 bases lay between the germline ends.

This clone has just a few counts. This chain uses TRBV4-3 with TRBJ2-7; D perhaps matches TRBD1 (6 bases). V was pared by 0 bases and J by 0 bases, with 12 bases between. The CDR3 consists of 16 residues. CDR1 is LGHNA and CDR2 is YSLEER in the germline V gene. CDR3 nucleotide sequence: TGCGCCAGCAGCCAAGATAGGACAGAATACTCCTACGAGCAGTACTTC. Its translation: CASSQDRTEYSYEQYF.

V gene TRBV2 combines with J gene TRBJ2-1; D is unresolved. The CDR3 runs 13 residues. The V end was cut by 6 bases, the J end by 0 bases, with 6 bases between. Germline-derived CDR1 and CDR2 are SNHLY and FYNNEI. CDR3 sequence reads: CASSRSSYNEQFF. CDR3 coding DNA: TGTGCCAGCAGCAGATCCTCCTACAATGAGCAGTTCTTC.

The chain recombines TRBV7-9 with TRBJ2-3; 10 bases are shared with TRBD2. Per germline, CDR1 SEHNR and CDR2 FQNEAQ (reference sequence). Unmatched junction bases numbered 2, after V lost 5 bases and J lost 3 bases. The CDR3 is made up of 14 amino acids. The CDR3, as DNA: TGTGCCAGCAGCAGGACTAGCGGTACAGATACGCAGTATTTT. It translates to CASSRTSGTDTQYF. Combining the CDR3 with reference TRBV7-9 and TRBJ2-3 gives the whole variable domain DTGVSQNPRHKITKRGQNVTFRCDPISEHNRLYWYRQTLGQGPEFLTYFQNEAQLEKSRLLSDRFSAERPKGSFSTLEIQRTEQGDSAMYLCASSRTSGTDTQYFGPGTRLTVL.

V gene TRBV4-1 combines with J gene TRBJ1-2, with 10 bases fitting TRBD1. Trimming at V came to 2 bases and at J to 1 base, leaving 1 base not matched to a gene. The CDR3 is 15 residues long. Per the germline V gene, CDR1 is MGHRA and CDR2 is YSYEKL. CDR3 nucleotides: TGCGCCAGCAGCCAACGGACAGGGGGTAACTATGGCTACACCTTC. This codes for CASSQRTGGNYGYTF.

The chain carries TRBV4-1 and TRBJ1-1; 8 nucleotides agree with TRBD1. The CDR3 length is 15 residues. Per germline, CDR1 MGHRA and CDR2 YSYEKL. The trim removed 4 bases at V and 2 bases at J, leaving 6 bases unmatched. CDR3 loop: CASSLGQGVNTEAFF. The CDR3 DNA sequence: TGCGCCAGCAGCCTCGGACAGGGTGTTAACACTGAAGCTTTCTTT.

The chain has TRBV5-1 and TRBJ2-3; 10 nucleotides match TRBD1. The junction had 5 bases not matched to a gene; V was cut back by 2 bases and J by 5 bases. The CDR3 consists of 15 residues. Germline V gene lookup returns CDR1 SGHRS and CDR2 YFSETQ. The CDR3 loop reads CASSFGTGAQDTQYF. The CDR3 bases are TGCGCCAGCAGCTTCGGGACAGGGGCTCAAGATACGCAGTATTTT.

The J gene is TRBJ2-7, the V gene TRBV6-1, with TRBD2 matching over 7 bases. In germline, CDR1 is MNHNS, CDR2 SASEGT. With 6 bases clipped from V and 3 bases from J, the junction kept 8 bases outside the gene matches. The CDR3 totals 14 residues. CDR3 protein: CASRRASGNYEQYF. CDR3 sequence (DNA): TGTGCCAGCAGAAGAGCTAGCGGTAACTACGAGCAGTACTTC.

The chain recombines TRBV5-1 with TRBJ2-7, with TRBD2 matching 8 bases. The CDR3 is 18 amino acids. Per the germline V gene, CDR1 is SGHRS and CDR2 is YFSETQ. With 4 bases clipped from V and 3 bases from J, the junction kept 18 bases outside the gene matches. The CDR3 DNA follows: TGCGCCAGCAGCCCCCCGTTCGGGAGGGTTAAGGGGAGCTACGAGCAGTACTTC. Translating gives CASSPPFGRVKGSYEQYF.

The J gene is TRBJ2-7, the V gene TRBV4-1, with D unclear. Germline CDR1 MGHRA, CDR2 YSYEKL. Deletions cut 2 bases from V and 6 bases from J, with 14 bases between. The CDR3 sequence is 14 residues long. The CDR3, as DNA: TGCGCCAGCAGCCAATGGATCACCTCTAGCGAGCAGTACTTC. Encoded protein: CASSQWITSSEQYF.

CDR3 residues: CASSQDLRGFGELFF. Here the CDR3 DNA reads TGCGCCAGCAGCCAAGATCTGAGGGGGTTCGGGGAGCTGTTTTTT. V and J are TRBV4-3 and TRBJ2-2; tentatively, D is TRBD1 (6 bases). Trimming cost V 0 bases and J 7 bases, with 12 bases left between them. This CDR3 has 15 residues. Germline CDR1 is LGHNA and CDR2 is YSLEER.

V and J are TRBV6-1 and TRBJ2-1, with TRBD2 identical over 8 bases. V gave up 2 bases and J gave up 7 bases; unmatched junction bases: 7. The CDR3 runs 15 residues. Germline V CDR1 and CDR2: MNHNS, SASEGT. In DNA, the CDR3 is TGTGCCAGCAGTGAATCAAAAAGCGGGAGTAATGAGCAGTTCTTC. Translated, it gives CASSESKSGSNEQFF.

In DNA, the CDR3 is TGTGCCACGGACCAGGGGGGCCAGCCCCAGCATTTT. It encodes CATDQGGQPQHF. J is TRBJ1-5 and V is TRBV19; TRBD1 matches 7 bases. J lost 7 bases, V lost 10 bases, and 7 bases had no gene match. The CDR3 totals 12 residues. In germline, CDR1 is LNHDA, CDR2 SQIVND (reference sequence).

This clone was recorded only once. The chain links TRBV7-9 to TRBJ2-5, with D possibly being TRBD1 (5 bases). V was shortened by 5 bases and J by 1 base, with 11 bases between the two germline ends. The CDR3 runs 14 residues. Germline CDR1 SEHNR, CDR2 FQNEAQ (reference sequence). The CDR3 DNA follows: TGTGCCAGCAGCAAGACAGAGTTCCAAGAGACCCAGTACTTC. Translating it yields CASSKTEFQETQYF.

Only a few counts were recorded for this clone. The J gene is TRBJ2-2, the V gene TRBV27; D not resolved. V was pared by 0 bases and J by 0 bases, with 5 bases between. This CDR3 has 15 residues. Germline CDR1 reads MNHEY; CDR2 reads SMNVEV (reference sequence). The CDR3 loop reads CASSLSPANTGELFF. CDR3 sequence (DNA): TGTGCCAGCAGTTTATCTCCGGCGAACACCGGGGAGCTGTTTTTT.

The V call is TRBV7-2, the J call TRBJ2-3; TRBD2 matches at 14 bases. In germline, CDR1 is SGHTA, CDR2 FQGNSA. The length of the CDR3 is 17 residues. After removal of 5 bases from V and 9 bases from J, the junction contained 13 bases not matched to a gene. CDR3: CASSQAGTSGSRRTQYF. The CDR3 DNA reads TGTGCCAGCAGCCAAGCCGGGACTAGCGGGAGTAGGCGGACGCAGTATTTT.

This clone was counted only a few times. V is TRBV12-5 and J is TRBJ2-1; possibly TRBD2 for D (6 bases). The CDR3 spans 15 residues. Germline CDR1 reads LGHNT; CDR2 reads FRNRAP. V was cut by 6 bases and J by 2 bases, with 14 bases left in between. The CDR3 nucleotides are TGTGCTAGTGGATACGGGAGTCCAACCTACAATGAGCAGTTCTTC. This encodes CASGYGSPTYNEQFF.